The clone carrying this T cell receptor (beta chain) was detected many times. Antigen: not known. The data derive from a study of T-cell memory formation after mild COVID-19. MiXCR, applied by TCRdb to the 5' RACE reads, yields one record per CDR3 protein. This repertoire shows about 170,000 distinct CDR3 sequences, 10% to 15% found once; its top ten account for 2.5% to 3.5%. CDR1 is MNHEY and CDR2 is SMNVEV in the germline V gene (reference sequence). The CDR3 is 18 amino acids. Trimming removed 4 bases from V and 4 bases from J, with 24 bases in between. Study results and limitations: Whether second-wave clones peaking at day 37 were SARS-CoV-2 specific went unconfirmed.

The gene calls are TRBV27 and TRBJ2-3; tentatively, D is TRBD2 (6 bases). Sequenced sample: PBMCs or a T cell subset sorted from them (not recorded which). The source is a man between 18 and 29 years old who had mild COVID-19 (a few samples of this study predate the infection). Cell type and time point are not known. Written as DNA, the CDR3 is TGTGCCAGCAGTTCGTACGCCTGGCGAGCGGGCGTCTCAGATACGCAGTATTTT. This codes for CASSSYAWRAGVSDTQYF.